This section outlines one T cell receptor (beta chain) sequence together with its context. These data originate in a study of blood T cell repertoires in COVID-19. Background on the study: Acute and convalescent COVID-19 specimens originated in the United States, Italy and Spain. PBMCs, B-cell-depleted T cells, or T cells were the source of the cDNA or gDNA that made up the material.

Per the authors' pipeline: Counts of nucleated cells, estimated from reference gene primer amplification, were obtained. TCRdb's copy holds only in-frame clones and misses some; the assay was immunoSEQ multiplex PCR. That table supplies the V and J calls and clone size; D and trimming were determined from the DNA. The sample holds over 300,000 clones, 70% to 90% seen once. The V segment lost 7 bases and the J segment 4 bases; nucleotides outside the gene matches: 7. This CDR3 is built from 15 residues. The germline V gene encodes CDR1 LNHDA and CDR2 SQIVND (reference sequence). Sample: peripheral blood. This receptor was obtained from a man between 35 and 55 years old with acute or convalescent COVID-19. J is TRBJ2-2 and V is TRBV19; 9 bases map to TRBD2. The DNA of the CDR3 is TGTGCCAGTACGGGGAGCGGGGGGACCACCGGGGAGCTGTTTTTT. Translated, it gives CASTGSGGTTGELFF.